Detailed here is one TCR beta chain. Its antigen remains unknown. Cells that had been cultured for 10 days were the source of isolated CD4+ T cells. The data were taken from a study of vaccination effects on CD4 cells after COVID-19. Sequenced by immunoSEQ multiplex PCR; TCRdb stores in-frame clones only, minus some. The data contain 50,000 to 70,000 clones, just over 70% of them singletons. The CDR3 is 14 amino acids. CDR1 is KGHSH and CDR2 is LQKENI in the germline V gene. V was pared by 2 bases and J by 8 bases, with 13 bases between. Whole-study findings and limits: Among infection- and vaccine-induced clones, marked clonal contraction occurred late after vaccination.

The chain combines TRBV18 with TRBJ2-1; D is perhaps TRBD1 (6 bases). The starting material was CD4+ T cells from PBMCs cultured without peptide, obtained before COVID-19 vaccination. This TCR came from a human donor who had a prior SARS-CoV-2 infection. The CDR3 DNA reads TGTGCCAGCTCACCATCGATACAGGGAGATGAGCAGTTCTTC. Amino acids: CASSPSIQGDEQFF.